The clone carrying this T cell receptor (beta chain) was seen a handful of times. The data are from a study of T-cell reconstitution after alpha-beta-depleted transplantation in children. It was with unique molecular identifiers that the TCRbeta library was prepared. MiXCR, applied by TCRdb to the PCR reads, yields one record per CDR3 protein. The sample lists some 200,000 distinct CDR3 sequences; approximately 9.5% were seen once. This CDR3 has 11 amino acids. V gave up 5 bases and J gave up 2 bases, with 4 bases separating them. Germline CDR1 LGHNT, CDR2 FRNRAP. The material was PBMCs from the stem cell graft donor, obtained from the stem cell graft. The clonotype originates from a human donor who donated a stem cell graft to a child with acute lymphoblastic leukemia. The chain carries TRBV12-5 and TRBJ2-7; D is undetermined. CDR3 amino acids: CASGLAYEQYF. The CDR3 DNA reads as TGTGCTAGTGGTCTGGCCTACGAGCAGTACTTC.